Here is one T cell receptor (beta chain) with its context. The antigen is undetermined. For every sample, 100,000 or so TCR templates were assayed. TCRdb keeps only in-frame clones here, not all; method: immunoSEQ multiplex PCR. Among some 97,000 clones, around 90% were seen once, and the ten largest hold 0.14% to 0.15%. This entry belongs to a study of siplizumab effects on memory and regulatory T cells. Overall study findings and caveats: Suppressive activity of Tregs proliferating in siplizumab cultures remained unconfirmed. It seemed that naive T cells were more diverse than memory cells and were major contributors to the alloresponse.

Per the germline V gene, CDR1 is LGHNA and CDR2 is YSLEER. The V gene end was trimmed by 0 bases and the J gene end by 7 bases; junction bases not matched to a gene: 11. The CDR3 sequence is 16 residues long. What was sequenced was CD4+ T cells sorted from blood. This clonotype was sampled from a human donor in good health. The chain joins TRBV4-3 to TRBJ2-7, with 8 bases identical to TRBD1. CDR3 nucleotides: TGCGCCAGCAGCCAAGATTGGGCAGGGGGCGCGGTAGAGCAGTACTTC. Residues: CASSQDWAGGAVEQYF.